Included here is one TCR beta chain sequence, with context. No antigen is known for it. V gave up 2 bases and J gave up 6 bases, with 18 bases separating them. The germline V gene has CDR1 SNHLY and CDR2 FYNNEI. This CDR3 region has 16 residues. The data belong to a study of T-cell memory formation after mild COVID-19. Broader study findings: Clones contracting over day 15 to 85 were CD4/CD8 balanced, with later expanders leaning CD4+. Unconfirmed was the SARS-CoV-2 specificity of second-wave clones that peaked on day 37. CD4+ contracting clones were mainly CM and EM; CD8+ ones, EMRA.

After 5'RACE with constant-segment primers, TCR alpha and TCR beta cDNA libraries carrying sample barcodes and UMIs were obtained. From the 5' RACE reads, TCRdb called clonotypes with MiXCR, one entry per CDR3 protein. The sample carries 250,000 to 350,000 distinct CDR3 sequences, 15% to 20% recorded once. Sequenced: PBMCs or a T cell subset sorted from them (not recorded which). The source is a man between 18 and 35 years old who had mild COVID-19 (a few samples of this study predate the infection). Cell type and time point are not known. The chain employs TRBV2 and TRBJ2-3; D not certain. DNA for the CDR3: TGTGCCAGCAGTGAAAACCCCGAACGGTGGGTCGATACGCAGTATTTT. The encoded protein is CASSENPERWVDTQYF.